What follows is one T cell receptor beta chain and its context. Antigen specificity is unknown. The CDR3 is 16 residues long. Trimming cost V 4 bases and J 3 bases; bases outside gene matches: 11. Germline V gene lookup returns CDR1 SGHRS and CDR2 YFSETQ. The method was immunoSEQ multiplex PCR; TCRdb's version includes in-frame clones alone and lacks a portion of them. The sample has 5,200 or so clones, approximately 33% seen once. The record originates from a study of T cells in localized non-small cell lung cancer. The study's findings and limits: Because only a single region of the tumor was sequenced, heterogeneity remains possible. There was higher T cell clonality in uninvolved adjacent lung than in tumor, and it was highest there. Higher T cell density in the blood was associated with longer overall survival, whereas higher adjacent-lung clonality associated with shorter survival.

V gene TRBV5-1 combines with J gene TRBJ1-1, with 8 bases identical to TRBD1. The input for sequencing was lung tumor tissue, taken before any cancer treatment. This sequence was found in a female donor at least 60 years old with stage I lung adenocarcinoma. In DNA, the CDR3 is TGCGCCAGCAGCCCCCTTCGGACAGGGAAGGACACTGAAGCTTTCTTT. Protein sequence: CASSPLRTGKDTEAFF. Looking up the rest from reference TRBV5-1 and TRBJ1-1 gives the full variable domain: KAGVTQTPRYLIKTRGQQVTLSCSPISGHRSVSWYQQTPGQGLQFLFEYFSETQRNKGNFPGRFSGRQFSNSRSEMNVSTLELGDSALYLCASSPLRTGKDTEAFFGQGTRLTVV.